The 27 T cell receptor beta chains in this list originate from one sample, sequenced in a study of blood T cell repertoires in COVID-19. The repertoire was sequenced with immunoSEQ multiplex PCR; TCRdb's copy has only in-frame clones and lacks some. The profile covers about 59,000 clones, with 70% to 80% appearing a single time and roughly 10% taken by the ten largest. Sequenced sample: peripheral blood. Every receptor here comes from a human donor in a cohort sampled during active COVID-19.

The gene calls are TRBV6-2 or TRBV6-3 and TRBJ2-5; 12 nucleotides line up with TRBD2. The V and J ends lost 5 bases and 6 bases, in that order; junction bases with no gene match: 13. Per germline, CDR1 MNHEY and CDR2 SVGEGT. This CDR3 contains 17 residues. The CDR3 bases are TGTGCCAGCAGTAGTACTAGCGGGAGGTCGGTTTCCCAGACCCAGTACTTC. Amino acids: CASSSTSGRSVSQTQYF.

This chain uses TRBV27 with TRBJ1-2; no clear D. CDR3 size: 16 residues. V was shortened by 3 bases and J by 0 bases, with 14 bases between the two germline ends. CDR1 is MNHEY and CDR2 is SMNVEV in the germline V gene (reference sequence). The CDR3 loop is CASSFGGGGANYGYTF. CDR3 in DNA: TGTGCCAGCAGTTTTGGAGGCGGAGGAGCTAACTATGGCTACACCTTC.

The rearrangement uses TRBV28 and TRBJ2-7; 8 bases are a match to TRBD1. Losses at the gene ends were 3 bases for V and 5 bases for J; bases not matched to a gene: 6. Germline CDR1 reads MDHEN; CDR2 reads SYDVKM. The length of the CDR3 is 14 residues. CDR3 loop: CASSFDRGGDEQYF. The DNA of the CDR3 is TGTGCCAGCAGTTTCGACAGGGGAGGAGACGAGCAGTACTTC.

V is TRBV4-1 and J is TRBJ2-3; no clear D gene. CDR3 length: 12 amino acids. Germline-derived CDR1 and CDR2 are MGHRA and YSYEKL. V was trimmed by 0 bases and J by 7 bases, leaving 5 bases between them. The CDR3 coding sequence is TGCGCCAGCAGCCAAGATAAAAATACGCAGTATTTT. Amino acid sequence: CASSQDKNTQYF.

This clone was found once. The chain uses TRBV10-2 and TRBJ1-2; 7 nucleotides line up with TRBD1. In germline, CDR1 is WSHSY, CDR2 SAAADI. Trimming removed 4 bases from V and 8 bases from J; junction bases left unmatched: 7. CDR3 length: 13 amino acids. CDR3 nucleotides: TGCGCCAGCAGTGGGGACAGTGTCTTCGGCTACACCTTC. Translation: CASSGDSVFGYTF.

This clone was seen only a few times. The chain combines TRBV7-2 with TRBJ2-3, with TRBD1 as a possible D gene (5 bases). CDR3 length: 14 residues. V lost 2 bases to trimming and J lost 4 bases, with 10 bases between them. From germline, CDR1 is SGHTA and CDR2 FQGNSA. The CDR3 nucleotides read TGTGCCAGCAGCTTAAGCAGGGTACCAGATACGCAGTATTTT. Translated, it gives CASSLSRVPDTQYF.

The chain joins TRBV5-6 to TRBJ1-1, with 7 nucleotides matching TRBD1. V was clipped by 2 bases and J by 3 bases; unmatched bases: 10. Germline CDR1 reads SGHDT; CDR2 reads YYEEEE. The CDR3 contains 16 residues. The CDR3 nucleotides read TGTGCCAGCAGCTTCCCTTTGACAGGGATCGACACTGAAGCTTTCTTT. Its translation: CASSFPLTGIDTEAFF.

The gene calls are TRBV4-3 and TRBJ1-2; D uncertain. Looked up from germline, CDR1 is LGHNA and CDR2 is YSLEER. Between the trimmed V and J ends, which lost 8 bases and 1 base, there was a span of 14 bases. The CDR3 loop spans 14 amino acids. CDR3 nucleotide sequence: TGCGCCAGCTGTCGCCTCGGAGATAACTATGGCTACACCTTC. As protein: CASCRLGDNYGYTF.

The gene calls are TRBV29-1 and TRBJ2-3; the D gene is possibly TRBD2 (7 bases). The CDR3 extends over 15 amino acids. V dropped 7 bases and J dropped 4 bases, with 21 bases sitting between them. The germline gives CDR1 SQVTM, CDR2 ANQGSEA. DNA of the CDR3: TGCAGCGGCTACGGGGGGCCCTCCGGTCCAGATACGCAGTATTTT. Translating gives CSGYGGPSGPDTQYF.

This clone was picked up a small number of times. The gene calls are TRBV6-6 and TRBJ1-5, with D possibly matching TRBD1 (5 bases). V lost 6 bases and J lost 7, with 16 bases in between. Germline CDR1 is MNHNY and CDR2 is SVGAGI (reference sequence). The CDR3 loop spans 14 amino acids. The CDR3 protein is CASSLAGLKQPQHF. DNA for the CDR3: TGTGCCAGCAGCCTGGCGGGGCTAAAGCAGCCCCAGCATTTT.

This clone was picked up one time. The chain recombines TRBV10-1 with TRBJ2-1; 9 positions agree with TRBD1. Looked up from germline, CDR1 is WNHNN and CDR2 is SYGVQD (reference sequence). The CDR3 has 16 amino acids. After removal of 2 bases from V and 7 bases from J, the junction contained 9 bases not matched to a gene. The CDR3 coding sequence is TGCGCCAGCAGTGAGGACACAGGGGGCAGGGGTAATGAGCAGTTCTTC. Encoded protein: CASSEDTGGRGNEQFF.

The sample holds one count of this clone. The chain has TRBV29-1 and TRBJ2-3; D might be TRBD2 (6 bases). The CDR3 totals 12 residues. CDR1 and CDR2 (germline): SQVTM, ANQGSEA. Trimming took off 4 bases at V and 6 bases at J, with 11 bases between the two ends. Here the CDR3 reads CSVGGGTDTQYF. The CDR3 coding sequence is TGCAGCGTTGGTGGGGGGACTGATACGCAGTATTTT.

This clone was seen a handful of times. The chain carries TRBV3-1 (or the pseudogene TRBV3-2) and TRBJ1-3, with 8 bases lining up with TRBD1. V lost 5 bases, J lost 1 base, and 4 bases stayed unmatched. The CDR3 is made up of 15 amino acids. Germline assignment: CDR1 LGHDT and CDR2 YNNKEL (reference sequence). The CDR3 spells CASSGNRGSGNTIYF. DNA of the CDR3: TGTGCCAGCAGCGGCAACAGGGGGTCTGGAAACACCATATATTTT.

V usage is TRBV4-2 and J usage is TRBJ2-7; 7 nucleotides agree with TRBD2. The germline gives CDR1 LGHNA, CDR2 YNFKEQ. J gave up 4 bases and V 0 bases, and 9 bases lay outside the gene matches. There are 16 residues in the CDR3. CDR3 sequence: CASSQDVGGGLYEQYF. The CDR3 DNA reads TGTGCCAGCAGCCAAGACGTCGGGGGAGGGCTTTACGAGCAGTACTTC.

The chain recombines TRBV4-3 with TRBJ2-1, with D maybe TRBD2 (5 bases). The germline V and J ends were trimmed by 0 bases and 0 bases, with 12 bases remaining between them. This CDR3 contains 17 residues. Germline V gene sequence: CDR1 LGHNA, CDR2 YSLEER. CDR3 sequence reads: CASSQDYEGISYNEQFF. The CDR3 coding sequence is TGCGCCAGCAGCCAAGATTACGAGGGTATCTCCTACAATGAGCAGTTCTTC.

CDR3 loop: CATSQGGSYEQYF. The CDR3 bases are TGTGCCACAAGCCAAGGGGGATCCTACGAGCAGTACTTC. This chain uses TRBV15 with TRBJ2-7; D may be TRBD1 (6 bases). This CDR3 has 13 amino acids. The V gene lost 9 bases and the J gene lost 1 base, with 13 bases spanning the gap. Germline V gene lookup returns CDR1 LNHNV and CDR2 YYDKDF (reference sequence).

CDR3 in DNA: TGTGCCAGCTCACCACCGACACCCGGCTCGAACACTGAAGCTTTCTTT. Translation gives CASSPPTPGSNTEAFF. The chain carries TRBV18 and TRBJ1-1, with D uncertain. Trimming removed 0 bases from V and 1 base from J, with 12 bases in between. Germline CDR1 and CDR2: KGHSH and LQKENI. This CDR3 region has 16 residues.

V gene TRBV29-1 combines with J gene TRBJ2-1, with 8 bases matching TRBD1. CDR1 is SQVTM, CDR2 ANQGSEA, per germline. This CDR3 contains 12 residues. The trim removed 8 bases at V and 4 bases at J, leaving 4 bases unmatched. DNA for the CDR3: TGCAGCACGCGACAGGGGTACAATGAGCAGTTCTTC. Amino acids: CSTRQGYNEQFF.

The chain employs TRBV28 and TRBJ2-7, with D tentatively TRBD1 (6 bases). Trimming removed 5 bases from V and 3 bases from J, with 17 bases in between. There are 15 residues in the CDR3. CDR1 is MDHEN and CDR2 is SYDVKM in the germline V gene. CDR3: CASSRAGGRGYEQYF. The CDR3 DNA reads TGTGCCAGCAGTAGAGCTGGTGGCAGGGGCTACGAGCAGTACTTC.

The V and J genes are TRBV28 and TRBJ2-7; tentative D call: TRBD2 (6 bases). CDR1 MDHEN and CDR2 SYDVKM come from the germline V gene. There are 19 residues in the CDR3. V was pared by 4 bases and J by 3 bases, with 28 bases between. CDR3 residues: CASSSPVVLAGSTIYEQYF. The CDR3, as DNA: TGTGCCAGCAGTTCCCCGGTGGTTTTGGCGGGGAGCACGATCTACGAGCAGTACTTC.

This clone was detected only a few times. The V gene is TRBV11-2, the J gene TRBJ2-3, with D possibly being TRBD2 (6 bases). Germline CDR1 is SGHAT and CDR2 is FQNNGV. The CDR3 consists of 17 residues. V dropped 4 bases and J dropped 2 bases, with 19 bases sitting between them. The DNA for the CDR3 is TGTGCCAGCAGCTCCCCACCTCCGGGGAGGTACACAGATACGCAGTATTTT. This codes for CASSSPPPGRYTDTQYF. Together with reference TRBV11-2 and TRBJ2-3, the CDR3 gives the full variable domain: EAGVAQSPRYKIIEKRQSVAFWCNPISGHATLYWYQQILGQGPKLLIQFQNNGVVDDSQLPKDRFSAERLKGVDSTLKIQPAKLEDSAVYLCASSSPPPGRYTDTQYFGPGTRLTVL.

The CDR3 spells CASSLWAGSSGQETQYF. For the CDR3, the DNA is TGTGCCAGCAGCTTATGGGCCGGGTCTAGCGGGCAAGAGACCCAGTACTTC. The chain carries TRBV13 and TRBJ2-5; 8 nucleotides match TRBD2. V was clipped by 2 bases and J by 2 bases; unmatched bases: 10. Germline CDR1 reads PRHDT; CDR2 reads FYEKMQ (reference sequence). There are 17 residues in the CDR3.

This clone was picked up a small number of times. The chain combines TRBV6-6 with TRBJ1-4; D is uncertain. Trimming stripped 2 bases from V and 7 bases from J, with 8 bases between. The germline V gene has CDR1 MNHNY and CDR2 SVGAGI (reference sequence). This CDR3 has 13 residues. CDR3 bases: TGTGCCAGCAGTTACGTTTCGGTTGAAAAACTGTTTTTT. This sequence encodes CASSYVSVEKLFF.

CDR3 nucleotides: TGTGCCAGCAGCTTCCAGGGGAGTCGTACCGACGAGCAGTACTTC. This sequence encodes CASSFQGSRTDEQYF. The gene calls are TRBV5-5 and TRBJ2-7, with D maybe TRBD1 (6 bases). Germline lookup yields CDR1 SGHKS and CDR2 YYEKEE (reference sequence). CDR3 length: 15 amino acids. Trimming removed 2 bases at V and 5 bases at J, with 17 bases between.

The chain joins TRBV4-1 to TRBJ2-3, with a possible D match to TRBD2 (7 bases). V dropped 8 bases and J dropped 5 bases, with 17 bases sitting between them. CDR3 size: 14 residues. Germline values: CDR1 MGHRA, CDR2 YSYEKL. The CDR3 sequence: CASGGAGPGDTQYF. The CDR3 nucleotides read TGCGCCAGCGGGGGGGCGGGACCGGGAGATACGCAGTATTTT.

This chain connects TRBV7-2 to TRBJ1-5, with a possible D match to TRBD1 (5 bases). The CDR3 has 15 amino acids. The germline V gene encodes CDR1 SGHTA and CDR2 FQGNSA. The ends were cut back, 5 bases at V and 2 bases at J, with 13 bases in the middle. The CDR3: CASSPGGIGNQPQHF. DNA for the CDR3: TGTGCCAGCAGCCCCGGGGGGATTGGCAATCAGCCCCAGCATTTT. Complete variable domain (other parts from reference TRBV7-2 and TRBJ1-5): GAGVSQSPSNKVTEKGKDVELRCDPISGHTALYWYRQSLGQGLEFLIYFQGNSAPDKSGLPSDRFSAERTGGSVSTLTIQRTQQEDSAVYLCASSPGGIGNQPQHFGDGTRLSIL.

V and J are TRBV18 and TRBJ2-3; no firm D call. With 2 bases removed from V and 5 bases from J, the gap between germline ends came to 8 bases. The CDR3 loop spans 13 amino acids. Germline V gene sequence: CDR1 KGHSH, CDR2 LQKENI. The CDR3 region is CASSPGNGDTQYF. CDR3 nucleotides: TGTGCCAGCTCACCAGGTAACGGAGATACGCAGTATTTT.